This T cell receptor beta chain was recorded in a study of T cell changes during pregnancy in multiple sclerosis (dated by TCRdb to between 2018 and 2021). Regarding the complete study: The study looked at changes in the T cell repertoire across pregnancy in women with multiple sclerosis.

According to the germline V gene, CDR1 reads SGHTA and CDR2 reads FQGNSA. V was cut back by 3 bases and J by 4 bases, leaving a gap of 12 bases between them. The CDR3 goes from the cysteine to the phenylalanine over 14 residues. The read is trimmed to its CDR3 DNA, 42 bases read in frame from base 1. For this clone: The target of this receptor is not known. Base quality data are lacking; no much larger clone is found one base away.

Receptors were amplified or captured by the immunoSEQ multiplex PCR assay. TCRdb mirrors the immuneACCESS table, restricted to in-frame sequences. Some clones are absent from its copies; in checked studies, under half trace to an unresolved V gene, and the reason for the others is unknown. The sample contains over 55,000 clones, 90% of them found a single time. The top ten hold more than 8% of the sample. Here the sequenced sample was peripheral blood, taken after pregnancy. The clonotype comes from a female donor in good health, enrolled as a control in a pregnancy study. Rearrangement joined TRBV7-2 to TRBJ1-1; TRBD1 is possibly the D segment (6 matching bases). The CDR3 in this case is CASSFSTGPTEAFF. The DNA sequence is TGTGCCAGCAGCTTTTCGACAGGCCCCACTGAAGCTTTCTTT.